This entry features one T cell receptor beta chain sequence. What it recognizes is unknown. Between the trimmed V and J ends, which lost 2 bases and 5 bases, there was a span of 14 bases. Germline lookup yields CDR1 KGHDR and CDR2 SFDVKD. The CDR3 is 15 residues long. Repertoires were generated with immunoSEQ multiplex PCR, while TCRdb's copy carries only in-frame clones and drops some. This table has about 75,000 clones, more than 70% appearing once. The entry originates in a study of T cell responses to AZD1222 COVID-19 vaccine. Points from the study as a whole: Spike-specific TCRs gained breadth and depth after people received two AZD1222 doses.

The chain combines TRBV24-1 with TRBJ2-5; tentatively, D is TRBD1 (5 bases). This receptor was taken from an adult who received the MenACWY meningococcal vaccine as a control. The source material was peripheral blood, sampled 28 days after the second dose of the MenACWY control vaccine. CDR3: CATSDSGRVVETQYF. The CDR3 DNA reads TGTGCCACCAGTGATTCGGGCAGGGTTGTGGAGACCCAGTACTTC.